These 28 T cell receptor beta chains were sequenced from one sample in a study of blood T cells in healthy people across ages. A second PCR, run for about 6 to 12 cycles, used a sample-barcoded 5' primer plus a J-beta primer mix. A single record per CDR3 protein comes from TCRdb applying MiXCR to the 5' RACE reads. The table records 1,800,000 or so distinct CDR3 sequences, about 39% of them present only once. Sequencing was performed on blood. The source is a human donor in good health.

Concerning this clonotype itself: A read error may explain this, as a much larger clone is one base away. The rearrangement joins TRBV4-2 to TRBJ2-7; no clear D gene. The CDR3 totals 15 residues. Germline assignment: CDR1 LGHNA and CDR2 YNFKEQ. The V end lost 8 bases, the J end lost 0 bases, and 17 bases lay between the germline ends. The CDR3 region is CASGRQVTSSYEQYF. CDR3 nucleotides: TGTGCCAGCGGTCGTCAGGTAACGAGCTCCTACGAGCAGTACTTC.

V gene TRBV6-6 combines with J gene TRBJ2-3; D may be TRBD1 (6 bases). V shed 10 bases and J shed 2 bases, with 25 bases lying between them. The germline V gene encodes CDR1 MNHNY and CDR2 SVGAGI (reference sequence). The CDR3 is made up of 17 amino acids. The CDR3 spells CATSLGTGIHLTDTQYF. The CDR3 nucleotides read TGTGCCACGAGCTTAGGAACAGGGATTCACCTCACAGATACGCAGTATTTT.

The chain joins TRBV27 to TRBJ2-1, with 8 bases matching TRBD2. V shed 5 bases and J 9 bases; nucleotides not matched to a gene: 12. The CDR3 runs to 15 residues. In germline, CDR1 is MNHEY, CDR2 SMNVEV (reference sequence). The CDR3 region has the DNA TGTGCCAGCAGTCTTCTAGCGGGTGAAACCCTTGAGCAGTTCTTC. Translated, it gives CASSLLAGETLEQFF.

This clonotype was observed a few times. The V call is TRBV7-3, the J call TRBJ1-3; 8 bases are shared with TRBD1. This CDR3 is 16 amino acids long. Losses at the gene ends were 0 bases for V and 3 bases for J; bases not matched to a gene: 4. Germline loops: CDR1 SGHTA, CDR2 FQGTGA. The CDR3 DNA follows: TGTGCCAGCAGCTTAACTGGCGGGACAGGTGGAAACACCATATATTTT. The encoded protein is CASSLTGGTGGNTIYF.

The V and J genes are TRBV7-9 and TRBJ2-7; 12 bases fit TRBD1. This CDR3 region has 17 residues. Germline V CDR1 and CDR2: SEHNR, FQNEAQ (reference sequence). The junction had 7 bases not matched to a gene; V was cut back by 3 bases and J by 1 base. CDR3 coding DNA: TGTGCCAGCAGCTTGTGGGACAGGGGGCTTTATTCCTACGAGCAGTACTTC. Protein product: CASSLWDRGLYSYEQYF.

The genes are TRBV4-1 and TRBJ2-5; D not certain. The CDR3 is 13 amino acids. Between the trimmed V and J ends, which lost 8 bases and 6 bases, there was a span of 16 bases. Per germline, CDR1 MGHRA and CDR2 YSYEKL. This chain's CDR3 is CASGDGSSQTQYF. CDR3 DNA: TGCGCCAGCGGGGATGGATCGAGTCAGACCCAGTACTTC.

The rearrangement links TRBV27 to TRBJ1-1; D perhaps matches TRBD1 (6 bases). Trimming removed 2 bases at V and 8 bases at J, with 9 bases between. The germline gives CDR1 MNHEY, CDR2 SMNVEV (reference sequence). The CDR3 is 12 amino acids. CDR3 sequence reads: CASSLRRGEAFF. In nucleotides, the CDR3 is TGTGCCAGCAGTTTAAGGAGGGGGGAAGCTTTCTTT.

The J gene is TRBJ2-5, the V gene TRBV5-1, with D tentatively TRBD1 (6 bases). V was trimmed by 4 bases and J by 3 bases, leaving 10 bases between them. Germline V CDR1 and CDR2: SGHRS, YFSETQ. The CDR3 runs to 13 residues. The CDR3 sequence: CASSGRTEETQYF. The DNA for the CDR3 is TGCGCCAGCAGCGGCCGGACAGAAGAGACCCAGTACTTC.

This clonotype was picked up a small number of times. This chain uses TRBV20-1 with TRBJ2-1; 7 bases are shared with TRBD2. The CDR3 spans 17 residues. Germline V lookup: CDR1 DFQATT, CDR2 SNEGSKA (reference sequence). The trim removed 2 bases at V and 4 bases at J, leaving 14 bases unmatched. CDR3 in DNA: TGCAGTGCTAGAAGTGGCGGGGGTTACTCCTCTTACAATGAGCAGTTCTTC. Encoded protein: CSARSGGGYSSYNEQFF.

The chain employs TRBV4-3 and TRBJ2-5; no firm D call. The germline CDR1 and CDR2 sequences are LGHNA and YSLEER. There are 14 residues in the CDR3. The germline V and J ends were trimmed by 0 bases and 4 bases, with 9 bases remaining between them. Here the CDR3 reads CASSQDSDGETQYF. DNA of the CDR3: TGCGCCAGCAGCCAAGATTCGGACGGAGAGACCCAGTACTTC.

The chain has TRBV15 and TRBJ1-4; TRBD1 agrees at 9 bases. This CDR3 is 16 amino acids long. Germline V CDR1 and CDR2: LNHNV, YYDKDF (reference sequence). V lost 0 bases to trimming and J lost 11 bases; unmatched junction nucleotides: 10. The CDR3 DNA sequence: TGTGCCACCAGCAGAGATATTACAGGGGGCCAGGGGAAACTGTTTTTT. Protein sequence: CATSRDITGGQGKLFF.

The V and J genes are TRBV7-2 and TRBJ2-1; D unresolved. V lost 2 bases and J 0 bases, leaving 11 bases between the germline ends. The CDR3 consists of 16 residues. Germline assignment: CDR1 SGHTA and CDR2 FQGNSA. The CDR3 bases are TGTGCCAGCAGCTTATCTGCCACGAGCTCCTACAATGAGCAGTTCTTC. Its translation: CASSLSATSSYNEQFF.

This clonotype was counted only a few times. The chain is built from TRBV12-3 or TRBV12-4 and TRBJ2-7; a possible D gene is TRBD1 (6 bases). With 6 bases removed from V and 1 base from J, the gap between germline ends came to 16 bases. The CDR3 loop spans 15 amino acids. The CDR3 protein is CASSQRGRGSYEQYF. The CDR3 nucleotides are TGTGCCAGCAGCCAAAGGGGCAGGGGATCCTACGAGCAGTACTTC.

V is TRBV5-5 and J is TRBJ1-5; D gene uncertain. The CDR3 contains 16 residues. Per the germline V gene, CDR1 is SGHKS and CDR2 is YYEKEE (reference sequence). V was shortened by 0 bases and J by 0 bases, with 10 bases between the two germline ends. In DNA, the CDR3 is TGTGCCAGCAGCTTGGATTACAGTAATAGCAATCAGCCCCAGCATTTT. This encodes CASSLDYSNSNQPQHF.

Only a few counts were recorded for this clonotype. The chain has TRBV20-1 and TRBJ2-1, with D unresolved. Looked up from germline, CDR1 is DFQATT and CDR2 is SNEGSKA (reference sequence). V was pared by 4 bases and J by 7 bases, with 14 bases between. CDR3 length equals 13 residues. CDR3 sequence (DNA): TGCAGTGCTAACCCCACTCCTCGGAATGAGCAGTTCTTC. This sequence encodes CSANPTPRNEQFF.

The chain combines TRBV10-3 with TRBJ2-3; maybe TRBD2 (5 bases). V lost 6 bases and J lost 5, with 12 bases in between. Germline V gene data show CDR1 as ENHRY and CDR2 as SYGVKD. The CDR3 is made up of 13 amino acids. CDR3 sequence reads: CAIRGAAGDTQYF. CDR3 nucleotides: TGTGCCATCAGGGGAGCCGCGGGAGATACGCAGTATTTT.

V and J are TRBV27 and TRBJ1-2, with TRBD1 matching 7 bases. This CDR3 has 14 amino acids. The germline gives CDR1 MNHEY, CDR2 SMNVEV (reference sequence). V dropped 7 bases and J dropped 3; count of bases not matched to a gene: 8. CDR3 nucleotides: TGTGCCAGCAATCCCCACAGGGGACACTATGGCTACACCTTC. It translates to CASNPHRGHYGYTF.

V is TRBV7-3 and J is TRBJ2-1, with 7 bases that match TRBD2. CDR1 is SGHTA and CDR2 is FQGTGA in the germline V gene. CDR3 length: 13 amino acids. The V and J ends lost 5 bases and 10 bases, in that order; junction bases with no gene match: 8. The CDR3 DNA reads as TGTGCCAGCAGCCCCCAGGGAGGGAGGGAGCAGTTCTTC. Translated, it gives CASSPQGGREQFF. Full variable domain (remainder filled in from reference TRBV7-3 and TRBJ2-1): GAGVSQTPSNKVTEKGKYVELRCDPISGHTALYWYRQSLGQGPEFLIYFQGTGAADDSGLPNDRFFAVRPEGSVSTLKIQRTERGDSAVYLCASSPQGGREQFFGPGTRLTVL.

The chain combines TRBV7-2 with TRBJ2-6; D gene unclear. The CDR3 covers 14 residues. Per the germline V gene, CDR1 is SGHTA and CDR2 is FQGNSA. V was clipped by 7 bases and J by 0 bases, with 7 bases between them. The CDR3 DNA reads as TGTGCCAGCACCCCTAGCTCTGGGGCCAACGTCCTGACTTTC. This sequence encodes CASTPSSGANVLTF.

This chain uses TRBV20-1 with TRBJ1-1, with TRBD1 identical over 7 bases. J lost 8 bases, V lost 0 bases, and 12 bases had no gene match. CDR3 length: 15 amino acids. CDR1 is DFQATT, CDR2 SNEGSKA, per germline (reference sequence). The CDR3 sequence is CSARDLSGGRTEAFF. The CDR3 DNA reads TGCAGTGCTAGAGATTTGTCAGGGGGTCGTACCGAAGCTTTCTTT.

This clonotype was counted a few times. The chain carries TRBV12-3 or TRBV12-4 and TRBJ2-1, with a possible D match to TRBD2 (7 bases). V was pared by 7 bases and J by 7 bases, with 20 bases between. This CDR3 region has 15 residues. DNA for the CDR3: TGTGCCAGCATCAAAGAGAGGGGGGGAAGAAATGAGCAGTTCTTC. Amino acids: CASIKERGGRNEQFF.

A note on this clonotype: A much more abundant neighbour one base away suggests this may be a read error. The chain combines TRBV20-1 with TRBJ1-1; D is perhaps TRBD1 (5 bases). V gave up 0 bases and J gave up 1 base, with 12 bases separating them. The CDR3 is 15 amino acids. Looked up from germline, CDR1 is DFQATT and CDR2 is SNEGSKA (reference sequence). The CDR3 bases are TGCAGTGCTAGAGATCAGCGCAGGGCGAACACTGAAGCTTTCTTT. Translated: CSARDQRRANTEAFF.

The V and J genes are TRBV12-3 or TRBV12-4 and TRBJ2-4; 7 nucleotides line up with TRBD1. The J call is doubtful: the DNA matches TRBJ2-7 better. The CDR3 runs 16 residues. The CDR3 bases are TGTGCCAGCAGTTCTATACGGCGGACAGGTAGTTACGAGCAGTACTTC. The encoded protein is CASSSIRRTGSYEQYF.

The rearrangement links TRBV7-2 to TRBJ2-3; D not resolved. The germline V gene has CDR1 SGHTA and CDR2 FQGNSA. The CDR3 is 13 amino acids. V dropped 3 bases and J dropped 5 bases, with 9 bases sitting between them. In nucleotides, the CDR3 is TGTGCCAGCAGCTTTGCAGCCTTAGATACGCAGTATTTT. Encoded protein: CASSFAALDTQYF.

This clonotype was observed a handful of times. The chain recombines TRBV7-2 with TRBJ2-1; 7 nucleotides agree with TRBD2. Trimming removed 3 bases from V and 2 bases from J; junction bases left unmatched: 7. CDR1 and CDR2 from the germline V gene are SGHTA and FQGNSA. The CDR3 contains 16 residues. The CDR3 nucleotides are TGTGCCAGCAGCTTGGATTCTGGGGGGGCCTACAATGAGCAGTTCTTC. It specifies CASSLDSGGAYNEQFF. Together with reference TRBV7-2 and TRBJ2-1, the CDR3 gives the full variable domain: GAGVSQSPSNKVTEKGKDVELRCDPISGHTALYWYRQSLGQGLEFLIYFQGNSAPDKSGLPSDRFSAERTGGSVSTLTIQRTQQEDSAVYLCASSLDSGGAYNEQFFGPGTRLTVL.

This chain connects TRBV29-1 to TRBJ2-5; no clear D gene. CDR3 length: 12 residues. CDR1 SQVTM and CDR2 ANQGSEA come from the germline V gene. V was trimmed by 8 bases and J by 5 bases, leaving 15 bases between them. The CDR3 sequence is CSFRWAWETQYF. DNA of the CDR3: TGCAGCTTTCGCTGGGCTTGGGAGACCCAGTACTTC.

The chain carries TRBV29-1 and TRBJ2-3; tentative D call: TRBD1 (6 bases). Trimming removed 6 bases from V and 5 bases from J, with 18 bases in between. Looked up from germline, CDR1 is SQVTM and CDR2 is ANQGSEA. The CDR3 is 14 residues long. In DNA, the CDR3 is TGCAGCGTCCCCACAGGGACCGAGGAAGATACGCAGTATTTT. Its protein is CSVPTGTEEDTQYF.

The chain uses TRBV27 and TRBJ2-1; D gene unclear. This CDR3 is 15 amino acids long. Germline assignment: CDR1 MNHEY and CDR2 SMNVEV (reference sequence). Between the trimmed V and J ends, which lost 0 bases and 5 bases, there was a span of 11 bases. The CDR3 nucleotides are TGTGCCAGCAGTTTATCCGTCGAAGGGCACAATGAGCAGTTCTTC. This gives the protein CASSLSVEGHNEQFF.